This T cell receptor (beta chain) was identified in a study of read filtering for tumor transcriptome and immune sequencing. Study overall: After DNase treatment, RNA was made into whole-transcriptome libraries.

General study results and limits: Without single-read clonotypes, shared clonotype proportions correlated more between IR-seq and RNA-seq.

Bone marrow was sampled from every patient at the time of active disease. As concerns this clonotype: Its matching antigen is unknown.

The library was built from 400 ng RNA with molecular barcoded adaptors for alpha/delta and beta/gamma chains. TCRdb re-called the reads with MiXCR, one entry per CDR3 protein. The profile covers some 48,000 distinct CDR3 sequences, with around 19% appearing a single time and approximately 15% taken by the ten largest. Germline V CDR1 and CDR2: DFQATT, SNEGSKA (reference sequence). V dropped 6 bases and J dropped 7; count of bases not matched to a gene: 6. The CDR3 extends over 12 amino acids. Sequencing used a population of CD138-negative cells sorted from bone marrow. This TCR derives from a donor at least 40 years old with multiple myeloma. The rearrangement links TRBV20-1 to TRBJ2-1; 7 bases map to TRBD1. CDR3 in amino acids: CSAVKGANEQFF. DNA of the CDR3: TGCAGTGCAGTTAAGGGGGCGAATGAGCAGTTCTTC.